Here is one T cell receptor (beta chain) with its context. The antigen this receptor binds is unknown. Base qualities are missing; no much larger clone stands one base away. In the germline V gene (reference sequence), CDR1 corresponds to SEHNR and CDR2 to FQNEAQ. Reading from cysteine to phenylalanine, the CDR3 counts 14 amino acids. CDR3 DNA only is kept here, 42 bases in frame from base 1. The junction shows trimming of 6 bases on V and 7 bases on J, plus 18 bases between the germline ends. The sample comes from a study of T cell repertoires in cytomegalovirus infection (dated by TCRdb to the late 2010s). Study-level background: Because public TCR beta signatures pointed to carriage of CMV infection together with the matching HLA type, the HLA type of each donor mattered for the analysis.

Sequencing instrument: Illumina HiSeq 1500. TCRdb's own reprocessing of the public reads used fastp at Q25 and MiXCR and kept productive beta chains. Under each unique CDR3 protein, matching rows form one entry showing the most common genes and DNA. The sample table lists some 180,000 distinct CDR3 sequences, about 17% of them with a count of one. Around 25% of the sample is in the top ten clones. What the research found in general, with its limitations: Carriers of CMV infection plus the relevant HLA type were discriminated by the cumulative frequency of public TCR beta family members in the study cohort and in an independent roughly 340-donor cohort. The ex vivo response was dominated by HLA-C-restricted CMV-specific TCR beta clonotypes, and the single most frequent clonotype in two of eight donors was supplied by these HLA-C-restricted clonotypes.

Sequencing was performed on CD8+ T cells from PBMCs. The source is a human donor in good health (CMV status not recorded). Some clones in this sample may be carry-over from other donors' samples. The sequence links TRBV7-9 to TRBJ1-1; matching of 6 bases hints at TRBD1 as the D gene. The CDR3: CASSLGGGPGEAFF. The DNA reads TGTGCCAGCAGTCTAGGGGGGGGGCCCGGTGAAGCTTTCTTT.